Below, one T cell receptor beta chain is given with its context. These data originate in a study of blood T cell repertoires in COVID-19. As for the study in general: Material from acute and convalescent COVID-19 was sourced from the United States, Italy and Spain. The analysed material was cDNA or gDNA that came from T cells, B-cell-depleted T cells, or PBMCs.

TCRdb's table, derived via immunoSEQ multiplex PCR, lists solely in-frame clones and lacks some. The repertoire has some 48,000 clones, 88% of them found once; the top ten carry more than 2.5%. V lost 6 bases and J lost 4, with 12 bases in between. The CDR3 sequence is 13 residues long. CDR1 is SGHDN and CDR2 is FVKESK in the germline V gene. The V gene is TRBV14, the J gene TRBJ1-2, with D tentatively TRBD1 (6 bases). Sequenced sample: peripheral blood. The receptor was derived from a man aged 45-65 years with active COVID-19. The CDR3 DNA sequence: TGTGCCAGCAGTCCGGGGGGGGCCTATGGCTACACCTTC. Its protein product is CASSPGGAYGYTF.